The following is a T cell receptor (beta chain) sequence with its context. Its specificity is unknown. Generated by immunoSEQ multiplex PCR, the TCRdb table keeps only in-frame clones and is missing some. The sample records about 1.5 million clones, 95% to 99% being singletons. Splitting the CD4+ cells yielded a CD45RA+ naive subset and a CD45RA-negative memory subset. This record belongs to a study of shared clonotypes between healthy human individuals. Study information: The study used three CD4 naive, three CD4 memory, two CD8 naive and one CD8 memory plate per donor.

Regarding the study as a whole: Larger estimated richness was generally recorded for naive subsets relative to memory subsets. Four donors shared approximately 5% of their naive CD4 clonotypes.

The CDR3 length is 13 residues. CDR1 is SEHNR, CDR2 FQNEAQ, per germline (reference sequence). Trimming left V 0 bases short and J 10 bases short, with 10 bases between. The V call is TRBV7-9, the J call TRBJ2-1, with D possibly TRBD2 on 6 matching bases. Sequences were obtained from naive CD4+ T cells sorted from blood. Subset indicated: CD45RA+ positively selected. The TCR originated in a man aged 30 to 45 in good health. The DNA for the CDR3 is TGTGCCAGCAGCTTAGCATCGGGAGAGGAGCAGTTCTTC. Its protein is CASSLASGEEQFF.